The 7 T cell receptor beta chains below were found in one sample sequenced in a study of blood T cell repertoires in COVID-19. Repertoires were generated with immunoSEQ multiplex PCR, while TCRdb's copy carries only in-frame clones and drops some. The sample includes approximately 51,000 clones, about 88% of them seen just once. Specimen: peripheral blood. The origin of the receptors is a man between 40 and 49 years old with active COVID-19.

This rearrangement joins TRBV7-8 to TRBJ2-1; 7 nucleotides line up with TRBD2. The V and J ends lost 4 bases and 10 bases, in that order; junction bases with no gene match: 10. Per germline, CDR1 SGHVS and CDR2 FQNEAQ. The CDR3 is 14 residues long. This CDR3 reads CASSSTVGLVEQFF. In DNA form, the CDR3 reads TGTGCCAGCAGCTCCACCGTCGGACTAGTCGAGCAGTTCTTC.

This clone was seen a single time. CDR3 loop: CASSARRVSGTDTQYF. The CDR3 DNA sequence: TGTGCCAGCAGTGCAAGGAGGGTGTCTGGCACAGATACGCAGTATTTT. V and J are TRBV6-1 and TRBJ2-3, with a tentative D call TRBD2 (6 bases). V lost 4 bases to trimming and J lost 1 base, with 15 bases between them. Germline values: CDR1 MNHNS, CDR2 SASEGT. The CDR3 is 16 amino acids.

The gene calls are TRBV7-3 and TRBJ2-7, with 7 bases aligning to TRBD1. With V trimmed by 1 base and J by 6 bases, 3 bases remained unmatched. CDR3 size: 13 residues. Germline lookup yields CDR1 SGHTA and CDR2 FQGTGA. The chain's CDR3 is CASSLNRGSEQYF. The CDR3 DNA is TGTGCCAGCAGCTTAAACAGGGGTAGCGAGCAGTACTTC.

This clone was counted a single time. The J gene is TRBJ1-1, the V gene TRBV7-9; D is perhaps TRBD1 (5 bases). CDR1 and CDR2 (germline): SEHNR, FQNEAQ (reference sequence). Trimming removed 2 bases at V and 4 bases at J, with 11 bases between. CDR3 length: 14 residues. CDR3 in amino acids: CASSLTGRATEAFF. The CDR3 DNA is TGTGCCAGCAGCTTAACGGGCAGGGCCACTGAAGCTTTCTTT.

This clone was observed a single time. At one of its ends the junction is not consistent with the germline gene, which may arise from a read error. The chain is built from TRBV7-8 and TRBJ1-2, with 8 bases lining up with TRBD1. This CDR3 comprises 15 residues. Looked up from germline, CDR1 is SGHVS and CDR2 is FQNEAQ. CDR3 amino acids: CASSQMGQGAYDYTF. As DNA, the CDR3 is TGTGCCAGCAGCCAGATGGGCCAGGGGGCTTATGACTACACCTTC.

The rearrangement links TRBV6-5 to TRBJ2-7; perhaps TRBD1 as D (8 bases). V was trimmed by 4 bases and J by 1 base, leaving 11 bases between them. CDR3 size: 14 residues. The germline CDR1 and CDR2 sequences are MNHEY and SVGAGI. The CDR3 sequence is CASSLQGGSYEQYF. The CDR3 bases are TGTGCCAGCAGTTTACAGGGGGGGTCCTACGAGCAGTACTTC.

The rearrangement links TRBV2 to TRBJ1-2, with 10 bases that match TRBD1. The V gene end was trimmed by 6 bases and the J gene end by 7 bases; junction bases not matched to a gene: 5. The CDR3 is 13 residues long. Looked up from germline, CDR1 is SNHLY and CDR2 is FYNNEI. The CDR3 DNA follows: TGTGCCAGCAGCCGGACAGGGGGTGTTGGCTACACCTTC. This translates into CASSRTGGVGYTF.